This passage covers 32 T cell receptor beta chains from one sample sequenced in a study of CD8+CD57+ T cells in acquired aplastic anemia (dated by TCRdb to about 2018). Patients chosen for sequencing had shown expansion of CD8+CD57+ cells by flow cytometry. Sequencer: Illumina HiSeq 2000. Genomic DNA was used as template for profiling of TCR beta VDJ combinations and CDR3 sequences. TCRdb reprocessing: public reads trimmed at Q25 with fastp, clones called with MiXCR, in-frame beta chains kept. Rows with a matching CDR3 protein are joined into one entry that keeps the most common DNA and genes. The sample profile shows about half a million distinct CDR3 sequences; around 33% of them were found once. Clones ranked in the top ten supply under 0.95% of the sample. The sequencing sample was made of sorted CD4+, CD8+, or CD8+CD57+ T cells (not recorded which) from PBMCs. The receptors stem from a human donor with aplastic anemia.

This sequence joins TRBV6-1 and TRBJ1-3; perhaps TRBD1 as D (5 bases). Germline V gives CDR1 MNHNS, CDR2 SASEGT. V was cut by 6 bases and J by 0 bases, with 12 bases left in between. The CDR3 is 15 residues long. The CDR3 DNA is TGTGCCAGCAGCGTAGCAGGGTTCTCTGGAAACACCATATATTTT. It encodes CASSVAGFSGNTIYF.

This clonotype was detected many times. The rearrangement joins TRBV19 to TRBJ1-3; D call uncertain. Germline values: CDR1 LNHDA, CDR2 SQIVND (reference sequence). The V gene lost 3 bases and the J gene lost 0 bases, with 9 bases spanning the gap. The CDR3 spans 15 residues. CDR3 sequence (DNA): TGTGCCAGTAGTATCTCCCCTGACTCTGGAAACACCATATATTTT. Residues: CASSISPDSGNTIYF.

The sample holds many counts of this clonotype. The genes are TRBV7-2 and TRBJ2-7; D is possibly TRBD2 (6 bases). Germline V gene lookup returns CDR1 SGHTA and CDR2 FQGNSA. Trimming stripped 1 base from V and 7 bases from J, with 17 bases between. This CDR3 is built from 15 residues. CDR3 amino acids: CASSLGVSGRWEQYF. Written as DNA, the CDR3 is TGTGCCAGCAGCTTAGGGGTTAGCGGCCGATGGGAGCAGTACTTC.

The chain recombines TRBV27 with TRBJ1-5; no firm D call. The CDR3 contains 15 residues. Trimming took off 8 bases at V and 0 bases at J, with 14 bases between the two ends. The germline V gene encodes CDR1 MNHEY and CDR2 SMNVEV (reference sequence). The CDR3 DNA follows: TGTGCCAGCTCCAAGGGCCCAAATAGCAATCAGCCCCAGCATTTT. This translates into CASSKGPNSNQPQHF.

This clonotype has at least ten counts. The chain recombines TRBV25-1 with TRBJ2-1; D is ambiguous. Germline CDR1 and CDR2: MGHDK and SYGVNS. CDR3 length: 11 amino acids. Trimming shortened V by 6 bases and J by 8 bases, and 8 bases separated the two germline ends. In DNA, the CDR3 is TGTGCCAGCAGGAGGAACTATGAGCAGTTCTTC. Protein product: CASRRNYEQFF. Based on the CDR3 plus reference TRBV25-1 and TRBJ2-1, the full variable domain is EADIYQTPRYLVIGTGKKITLECSQTMGHDKMYWYQQDPGMELHLIHYSYGVNSTEKGDLSSESTVSRIRTEHFPLTLESARPSHTSQYLCASRRNYEQFFGPGTRLTVL.

At least ten counts were recorded for this clonotype. The chain combines TRBV11-2 with TRBJ2-3; D is ambiguous. The V and J ends lost 1 base and 8 bases respectively, with 19 bases between them. There are 16 residues in the CDR3. Germline loops: CDR1 SGHAT, CDR2 FQNNGV. CDR3 protein: CASSLGPAVPASTQYF. CDR3 bases: TGTGCCAGCAGCTTAGGACCCGCCGTCCCTGCTAGTACGCAGTATTTT. Full variable domain (rest looked up from reference TRBV11-2 and TRBJ2-3): EAGVAQSPRYKIIEKRQSVAFWCNPISGHATLYWYQQILGQGPKLLIQFQNNGVVDDSQLPKDRFSAERLKGVDSTLKIQPAKLEDSAVYLCASSLGPAVPASTQYFGPGTRLTVL.

As regards this clonotype: A single base separates this from a much larger clone, so it may be a read error. The chain links TRBV20-1 to TRBJ2-7; perhaps D is TRBD1 or TRBD2 (6 bases each). This CDR3 has 14 residues. Trimming removed 6 bases from V and 0 bases from J, with 15 bases in between. CDR1 and CDR2 (germline): DFQATT, SNEGSKA (reference sequence). Here the CDR3 reads CSATIGGFSYEQYF. The CDR3 DNA sequence: TGCAGTGCGACGATCGGGGGCTTCTCCTACGAGCAGTACTTC.

This clonotype has only one observation. The V gene is TRBV20-1, the J gene TRBJ1-5; 8 bases map to TRBD1. The V segment lost 6 bases and the J segment 4 bases; nucleotides outside the gene matches: 5. Germline loops: CDR1 DFQATT, CDR2 SNEGSKA (reference sequence). There are 13 residues in the CDR3. The CDR3 region has the DNA TGCAGTGCGGCCGGACAGGGTAATCAGCCCCAGCATTTT. The encoded protein is CSAAGQGNQPQHF.

This rearrangement joins TRBV2 to TRBJ1-1; D is possibly TRBD1 (5 bases). The V end was cut by 11 bases, the J end by 8 bases, with 21 bases between. The CDR3 contains 13 residues. Germline-derived CDR1 and CDR2 are SNHLY and FYNNEI. The CDR3 region has the DNA TGTGCCGGCAATCCGGGGACGGAGGGGGAAGCTTTCTTT. It specifies CAGNPGTEGEAFF.

A remark on this clonotype: Relative to the germline gene, one junction end is altered; a read error may explain this. V and J are TRBV9 and TRBJ2-1, with TRBD2 matching over 7 bases. The CDR3 is 13 residues long. Looked up from germline, CDR1 is SGDLS and CDR2 is YYNGEE. CDR3 DNA sequence: TGTGCCAGCAGCGTAATAGCTAGCGGTGAGCAGTCCTTC. It codes for CASSVIASGEQSF.

This clonotype was seen many times. The chain recombines TRBV10-3 with TRBJ2-3, with a tentative D call TRBD2 (5 bases). CDR3 length: 15 residues. V was trimmed by 2 bases and J by 4 bases, leaving 13 bases between them. Germline V gene data show CDR1 as ENHRY and CDR2 as SYGVKD. The CDR3 sequence: CAISETRLSSDTQYF. CDR3 in DNA: TGTGCCATCAGTGAGACTAGGCTGAGCTCAGATACGCAGTATTTT.

This clonotype was detected a few times. This chain links TRBV9 with TRBJ1-4, with a weak D call TRBD1 (6 bases). The CDR3 has 14 residues. Germline loops: CDR1 SGDLS, CDR2 YYNGEE. V was shortened by 2 bases and J by 5 bases, with 10 bases between the two germline ends. As DNA, the CDR3 is TGTGCCAGCAGCGTGACAGGCCGCAATGAAAAACTGTTTTTT. This gives the protein CASSVTGRNEKLFF. The full variable domain, rest sourced from reference TRBV9 and TRBJ1-4, is DSGVTQTPKHLITATGQRVTLRCSPRSGDLSVYWYQQSLDQGLQFLIQYYNGEERAKGNILERFSAQQFPDLHSELNLSSLELGDSALYFCASSVTGRNEKLFFGSGTQLSVL.

The rearrangement links TRBV2 to TRBJ2-7, with D perhaps TRBD1 (7 bases). The CDR3 covers 13 residues. Germline CDR1 is SNHLY and CDR2 is FYNNEI. V dropped 10 bases and J dropped 6 bases, with 19 bases sitting between them. The CDR3 sequence: CAIRETGRGEQYF. DNA for the CDR3: TGTGCCATCAGGGAGACAGGGCGGGGCGAGCAGTACTTC.

This clonotype turned up a few times. The rearrangement links TRBV2 to TRBJ2-3; D gene unclear. Trimming removed 5 bases at V and 6 bases at J, with 9 bases between. There are 12 residues in the CDR3. Germline V CDR1 and CDR2: SNHLY, FYNNEI. The CDR3 sequence: CASSPLGDTQYF. CDR3 in DNA: TGTGCCAGCAGTCCCCTTGGGGATACGCAGTATTTT. Supplemented by reference TRBV2 and TRBJ2-3, the full variable domain reads EPEVTQTPSHQVTQMGQEVILRCVPISNHLYFYWYRQILGQKVEFLVSFYNNEISEKSEIFDDQFSVERPDGSNFTLKIRSTKLEDSAMYFCASSPLGDTQYFGPGTRLTVL.

This clonotype was detected a few times. This chain links TRBV5-5 with TRBJ2-3; no clear D. The ends were cut back, 1 base at V and 5 bases at J, with 23 bases in the middle. The germline gives CDR1 SGHKS, CDR2 YYEKEE (reference sequence). The CDR3 is made up of 18 amino acids. The CDR3 region has the DNA TGTGCCAGCAGCTTGTCCGTTGTAGGCATAAGGGCCGGAGATACGCAGTATTTT. It specifies CASSLSVVGIRAGDTQYF.

This rearrangement joins TRBV4-2 to TRBJ2-7, with D hard to call. The V gene lost 0 bases and the J gene lost 3 bases, with 9 bases spanning the gap. Germline CDR1 is LGHNA and CDR2 is YNFKEQ. The CDR3 is made up of 14 amino acids. DNA of the CDR3: TGTGCCAGCAGCCAAGATGAACTGAACTACGAGCAGTACTTC. Translation: CASSQDELNYEQYF.

This clonotype was observed at least ten times. The V call is TRBV7-2, the J call TRBJ1-1, with a weak D call TRBD1 (5 bases). Germline lookup yields CDR1 SGHTA and CDR2 FQGNSA. CDR3 length: 14 amino acids. Trimming cost V 0 bases and J 3 bases, with 8 bases left between them. The CDR3 spells CASSLARGHTEAFF. The CDR3 DNA reads as TGTGCCAGCAGCTTAGCTCGGGGACACACTGAAGCTTTCTTT.

The chain couples TRBV20-1 to TRBJ2-1; D is perhaps TRBD1 (5 bases). Germline V CDR1 and CDR2: DFQATT, SNEGSKA (reference sequence). This CDR3 region has 12 residues. V lost 0 bases, J lost 12 bases, and 12 bases lay in between. Here the CDR3 reads CSAREQGSWQFF. The CDR3 DNA reads as TGCAGTGCTAGAGAGCAGGGATCATGGCAGTTCTTC.

The chain is built from TRBV2 and TRBJ1-5, with TRBD1 identical over 7 bases. Losses at the gene ends were 8 bases for V and 1 base for J; bases not matched to a gene: 14. CDR3 size: 17 residues. From germline, CDR1 is SNHLY and CDR2 FYNNEI. CDR3 nucleotides: TGTGCCAGCCGCCGGGACAGCTCTATGTCGAGCAATCAGCCCCAGCATTTT. Amino acids: CASRRDSSMSSNQPQHF.

The table lists this clonotype with a few counts. The rearrangement joins TRBV30 to TRBJ2-7; tentatively, D is TRBD1 (5 bases). V lost 2 bases, J lost 4 bases, and 6 bases lay in between. This CDR3 spans 11 amino acids. Germline V gene lookup returns CDR1 GTSNPN and CDR2 SVGIG (reference sequence). CDR3 DNA sequence: TGTGCCTGGAGTAAGGGGTACGAGCAGTACTTC. This sequence encodes CAWSKGYEQYF.

This sequence joins TRBV11-1 and TRBJ2-1; D is perhaps TRBD1 or TRBD2 (5 bases each). CDR1 and CDR2 (germline): SGHAT, FQDESV (reference sequence). With 8 bases removed from V and 8 bases from J, the gap between germline ends came to 22 bases. The CDR3 sequence is 15 residues long. The CDR3 spells CASGPPGRRNHEQFF. Written as DNA, the CDR3 is TGTGCCAGCGGACCTCCGGGGCGCCGCAATCATGAGCAGTTCTTC.

J is TRBJ2-5 and V is TRBV19; D may be TRBD1 (5 bases). The length of the CDR3 is 16 residues. Deletions cut 2 bases from V and 1 base from J, with 14 bases between. CDR1 and CDR2 (germline): LNHDA, SQIVND (reference sequence). CDR3 in DNA: TGTGCCAGTAGTATAACACCGACAGCGAGCCAAGAGACCCAGTACTTC. This sequence encodes CASSITPTASQETQYF. Supplemented by reference TRBV19 and TRBJ2-5, the full variable domain reads DGGITQSPKYLFRKEGQNVTLSCEQNLNHDAMYWYRQDPGQGLRLIYYSQIVNDFQKGDIAEGYSVSREKKESFPLTVTSAQKNPTAFYLCASSITPTASQETQYFGPGTRLLVL.

This sequence joins TRBV5-1 and TRBJ2-7; the D gene is possibly TRBD1 (6 bases). Trimming removed 2 bases from V and 3 bases from J, with 12 bases in between. The CDR3 has 14 residues. CDR1 SGHRS and CDR2 YFSETQ come from the germline V gene. CDR3 in DNA: TGCGCCAGCAGCTTTGCCCAACAGGGCTACGAGCAGTACTTC. This gives the protein CASSFAQQGYEQYF.

The genes are TRBV7-2 and TRBJ1-1; D is uncertain. This CDR3 comprises 13 residues. V was clipped by 2 bases and J by 0 bases, with 4 bases between them. CDR1 is SGHTA, CDR2 FQGNSA, per germline. The CDR3 nucleotides read TGTGCCAGCAGCTTAATGGTGAACACTGAAGCTTTCTTT. This translates into CASSLMVNTEAFF.

Concerning this clonotype itself: One junction end disagrees with the germline gene, perhaps due to a read error. V usage is TRBV24-1 and J usage is TRBJ1-2; 9 bases align to TRBD1. The germline CDR1 and CDR2 sequences are KGHDR and SFDVKD. This CDR3 comprises 12 residues. The CDR3 loop is CATSPGQGPYTF. Here the CDR3 DNA reads TGTGCCACCAGTCCGGGACAGGGACCCTACACCTTT.

V is TRBV19 and J is TRBJ1-5, with D possibly TRBD1 on 5 matching bases. Germline CDR1 reads LNHDA; CDR2 reads SQIVND (reference sequence). The CDR3 consists of 14 residues. V was trimmed by 5 bases and J by 11 bases, leaving 19 bases between them. This CDR3 is CASSAHTGPGAQHF. The CDR3 DNA is TGTGCCAGTAGTGCTCATACAGGTCCGGGGGCCCAGCATTTT.

The chain carries TRBV7-8 and TRBJ2-7, with D uncertain. V was pared by 1 base and J by 0 bases, with 13 bases between. The CDR3 length is 16 residues. Looked up from germline, CDR1 is SGHVS and CDR2 is FQNEAQ. CDR3 in amino acids: CASSLVLATLSYEQYF. In DNA form, the CDR3 reads TGTGCCAGCAGCTTAGTTTTGGCTACCCTCTCCTACGAGCAGTACTTC.

This clonotype was seen a handful of times. The V gene is TRBV20-1, the J gene TRBJ1-4; 10 bases align to TRBD1. V lost 1 base and J lost 6; bases outside the gene matches: 2. This CDR3 region has 14 residues. Germline CDR1 reads DFQATT; CDR2 reads SNEGSKA (reference sequence). The CDR3 reads CSARAGQGDEKLFF. CDR3 bases: TGCAGTGCTAGAGCCGGACAGGGGGATGAAAAACTGTTTTTT.

With respect to this clonotype: This sequence may be a read error, since a much larger clone differs from it by one base. This chain connects TRBV20-1 to TRBJ2-3; D unclear. Per germline, CDR1 DFQATT and CDR2 SNEGSKA (reference sequence). The CDR3 is 11 residues long. The V end was cut by 5 bases, the J end by 5 bases, with 8 bases between. CDR3 sequence (DNA): TGCAGTGCTCTTCTTGGAGATACGCAGTATTTT. It yields the protein CSALLGDTQYF.

The V call is TRBV29-1, the J call TRBJ1-1, with 9 bases matching TRBD1. J was trimmed by 8 bases and V by 5 bases; bases with no gene match: 6. The CDR3 is 12 residues long. CDR1 and CDR2 from the germline V gene are SQVTM and ANQGSEA. The CDR3 loop is CSVPGQGTEAFF. For the CDR3, the DNA is TGCAGCGTTCCGGGACAGGGAACGGAAGCTTTCTTT.

The genes are TRBV9 and TRBJ1-6, with D possibly being TRBD1 (5 bases). The CDR3 spans 17 residues. CDR1 and CDR2 from the germline V gene are SGDLS and YYNGEE. The V and J ends lost 0 bases and 10 bases respectively, with 20 bases between them. As DNA, the CDR3 is TGTGCCAGCAGCGTAGCGGGGCTAACACCGGGGAGCTCACCCCTCCACTTT. Its translation is CASSVAGLTPGSSPLHF.

The rearrangement uses TRBV2 and TRBJ1-2; the D is unclear. Trimming stripped 7 bases from V and 8 bases from J, with 11 bases between. CDR3 length: 11 residues. Germline CDR1 reads SNHLY; CDR2 reads FYNNEI. In nucleotides, the CDR3 is TGTGCCAGCATCAACGAACCGGGCTACACCTTC. This encodes CASINEPGYTF.